Reported below is one T cell receptor (beta chain). This clone was recorded a few times. The specificity of this receptor is unknown. Qualities for individual bases were not recorded, and no much larger clone is one base off. The data are from a study of blood T cell repertoires in COVID-19 (TCRdb year 2020). Regarding the study in general: Samples from collaborators originated in the United States, Italy and Spain and spanned both the acute and convalescent phases of COVID-19. Nearly every sample came with metadata listing a de-identified subject ID, COVID-19 status, age in years and sex. The prospective study material was composed of cDNA or gDNA derived from T cells, B-cell-depleted T cells, or PBMCs. Where available, HLA class I and class II types were obtained from metadata supplied by the sample provider rather than from assay-based typing. The samples were drawn from the first 160 participants of the ongoing ImmuneRACE study and from 1,254 subjects provided by 6 global collaborators. The dataset comprised deeply sampled blood TCRbeta repertoires from subjects exposed to, actively infected with, or recovered from COVID-19. A freely available public database, intended as a resource for researchers studying the immune response to SARS-CoV-2, is where the repertoires were released.

Relative to germline, V is 2 bases shorter and J is 6 bases shorter, with 14 bases between their ends. Reading the germline V gene gives CDR1 MDHEN and CDR2 SYDVKM. Inclusive of the bounding cysteine and phenylalanine, the CDR3 is 16 residues long. Only the CDR3 region is kept as DNA, spanning 48 bases read in frame from base 1. Broader findings and caveats from the paper: The amount of clinical and demographic metadata varied by source and participant and was provided uncurated.

TCRbeta CDR3 regions were amplified from genomic DNA by means of the immunoSEQ Assay, a bias-controlled multiplex PCR. The authors' pipeline ran thus. The number of nucleated cells in each sample was estimated by amplification of reference gene primers within the assay. Sequence reads were collapsed and filtered to measure the absolute abundance of every unique TCRbeta CDR3 rearrangement. For each sample, productive Simpson clonality was calculated as the square root of Simpson's diversity index across productive rearrangements. What TCRdb holds here is the immuneACCESS table cut down to in-frame rearrangements. Part of the clones is not present; checked against another copy, under half of the missing clones reflect an unresolved V gene, and the others are unexplained. The V and J calls and clone size are taken from that table; D and trimming were inferred from the DNA. The sample has roughly 200,000 clones on record, 75% to 90% of them singletons. The top ten clonotypes cover less than 9.5% of the sample.

At one collaborating source in Seattle, patients were enrolled during active infection and were followed longitudinally through the course of disease. Collaborating institutions collected whole blood in K2EDTA tubes following their own protocols. For TCRbeta analysis, collaborators shipped samples in one of three forms: frozen whole blood, isolated PBMCs, or DNA extracted from either of those sample types. The TCR originated in a woman of 80 years or more with COVID-19, enrolled during active disease. The sequenced sample consisted of peripheral blood. This receptor chain uses TRBV28 and TRBJ1-6; no D gene is confidently identified. The sequence in DNA is TGTGCCAGCAGTTTACCCGACACTTCCCCTAATTCACCCCTCCACTTT. This is translated as CASSLPDTSPNSPLHF. Joined to the reference TRBV28 and TRBJ1-6 proteins, this CDR3 gives the full variable domain: DVKVTQSSRYLVKRTGEKVFLECVQDMDHENMFWYRQDPGLGLRLIYFSYDVKMKEKGDIPEGYSVSREKKERFSLILESASTNQTSMYLCASSLPDTSPNSPLHFGNGTRLTVT.